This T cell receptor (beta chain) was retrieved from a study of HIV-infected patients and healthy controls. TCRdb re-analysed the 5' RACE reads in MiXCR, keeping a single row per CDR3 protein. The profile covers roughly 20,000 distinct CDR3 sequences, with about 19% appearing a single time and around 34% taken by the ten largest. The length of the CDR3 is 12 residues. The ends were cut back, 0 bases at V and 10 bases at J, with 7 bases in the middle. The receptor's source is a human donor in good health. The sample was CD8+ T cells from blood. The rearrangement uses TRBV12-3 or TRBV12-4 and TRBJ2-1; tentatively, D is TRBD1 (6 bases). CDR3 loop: CASSLAGGEQFF. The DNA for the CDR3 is TGTGCCAGCAGTTTAGCAGGGGGAGAGCAGTTCTTC.